This is a list of T cell receptor beta chains from one sample in a study of control samples from healthy donors and cancer patients. Repertoires were generated with immunoSEQ multiplex PCR, while TCRdb's copy carries only in-frame clones and drops some. The top ten hold 13% of the sample, which has 130,000 or so clones, around 94% seen once. Material: blood. These receptors were taken from a man aged 35-49 years in good health. Each CDR3 is given without its conserved first and last residue. Each record gives: clone size, V gene, J gene, CDR3 protein. The size entry is marked missing in some rows and otherwise reads once, few, many or a size class.

abundance: .
v_gene: TRBV7-2
j_gene: TRBJ1-2
CDR3aa: ASSPDMNYGYT

abundance: .
v_gene: TRBV4-3
j_gene: TRBJ2-1
CDR3aa: ASSFNRDSYNEQF

abundance: .
v_gene: TRBV6-1
j_gene: TRBJ1-2
CDR3aa: ASSRGPGYGYT

abundance: .
v_gene: TRBV6-4
j_gene: TRBJ2-1
CDR3aa: ASSDFESGEQF

abundance: once
v_gene: TRBV4-2
j_gene: TRBJ1-2
CDR3aa: ASSQAAGNGYT

abundance: once
v_gene: TRBV5-5
j_gene: TRBJ2-7
CDR3aa: ASSLGGSSYEQY

abundance: few
v_gene: TRBV10-2
j_gene: TRBJ1-3
CDR3aa: ASSRENGPSGNTIY

abundance: .
v_gene: TRBV6-6
j_gene: TRBJ2-1
CDR3aa: ASSLLTGNNEQF

abundance: .
v_gene: TRBV4-2
j_gene: TRBJ2-7
CDR3aa: ASSLWGDYEQY

abundance: .
v_gene: TRBV6-5
j_gene: TRBJ1-1
CDR3aa: ASRGQNTEAF

abundance: .
v_gene: TRBV4-3
j_gene: TRBJ1-1
CDR3aa: ASSQDLRQEAF

abundance: .
v_gene: TRBV27
j_gene: TRBJ1-5
CDR3aa: ASSLSGSWNQPQH

abundance: .
v_gene: TRBV11-2
j_gene: TRBJ2-5
CDR3aa: ASSVRGDLDRPQETQY

abundance: .
v_gene: TRBV4-1
j_gene: TRBJ2-5
CDR3aa: ASSRLAGVETQY

abundance: .
v_gene: TRBV7-2
j_gene: TRBJ2-7
CDR3aa: ASSLAPGTAEQY

abundance: .
v_gene: TRBV15
j_gene: TRBJ2-7
CDR3aa: ATSRGTGAEQY